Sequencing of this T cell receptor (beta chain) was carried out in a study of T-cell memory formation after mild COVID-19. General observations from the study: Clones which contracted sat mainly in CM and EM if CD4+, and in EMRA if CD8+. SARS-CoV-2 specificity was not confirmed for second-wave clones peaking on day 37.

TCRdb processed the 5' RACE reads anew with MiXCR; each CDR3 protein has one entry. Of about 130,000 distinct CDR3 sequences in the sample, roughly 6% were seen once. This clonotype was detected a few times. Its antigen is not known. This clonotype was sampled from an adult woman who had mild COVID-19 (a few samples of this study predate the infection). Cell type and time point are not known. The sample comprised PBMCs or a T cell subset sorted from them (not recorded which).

The CDR3 loop reads CASSLGGTATYEQYF. DNA for the CDR3: TGTGCCAGCAGCTTGGGGGGGACAGCTACCTACGAGCAGTACTTC. The rearrangement links TRBV5-5 to TRBJ2-7; 7 bases agree with TRBD1. Trimming at V came to 0 bases and at J to 2 bases, leaving 5 bases not matched to a gene. The CDR3 is made up of 15 amino acids. CDR1 and CDR2 (germline): SGHKS, YYEKEE (reference sequence). The variable domain in full, with the rest retrieved from reference TRBV5-5 and TRBJ2-7, is DAGVTQSPTHLIKTRGQQVTLRCSPISGHKSVSWYQQVLGQGPQFIFQYYEKEERGRGNFPDRFSARQFPNYSSELNVNALLLGDSALYLCASSLGGTATYEQYFGPGTRLTVT.